The 8 T cell receptor beta chains below all came from one sample that was sequenced in a study of breast tumors, draining lymph nodes, adjacent tissues. TCRdb reprocessed the multiplex PCR reads via MiXCR and lists one record per CDR3 protein. The sample has about 200,000 distinct CDR3 sequences, approximately 33% seen once. Samples came from axillary lymph nodes draining the breast cancer. Sequenced sample: axillary lymph node tissue. The receptors here all came from a female donor with breast cancer. Some clones in this sample may be carry-over from other donors' samples.

This clonotype has a count of ten or more. The chain is built from TRBV29-1 and TRBJ2-7; maybe TRBD1 (5 bases). The CDR3 is made up of 13 amino acids. Trimming left V 0 bases short and J 6 bases short, with 12 bases between. The germline gives CDR1 SQVTM, CDR2 ANQGSEA. CDR3 DNA sequence: TGCAGCGTTGAAGATAAACGACAGAGCGAGCAGTACTTC. Translation gives CSVEDKRQSEQYF.

Notes on this clonotype: The junction and the germline gene differ at one end; a read error may be behind it. V is TRBV5-6 and J is TRBJ1-2; D uncertain. The CDR3 contains 11 residues. Germline CDR1 reads SGHDT; CDR2 reads YYEEEE. The chain's CDR3 is CASSLGYAYTF. The CDR3 bases are TGTGCCAGCAGCTTGGGATATGCCTACACCTTC.

The rearrangement joins TRBV20-1 to TRBJ1-5; D is unclear. The CDR3 runs 13 residues. Trimming removed 2 bases at V and 0 bases at J, with 5 bases between. Germline assignment: CDR1 DFQATT and CDR2 SNEGSKA (reference sequence). The CDR3 protein is CSARWDSNQPQHF. DNA of the CDR3: TGCAGTGCTAGATGGGATAGCAATCAGCCCCAGCATTTT.

Many counts were recorded for this clonotype. The gene calls are TRBV6-2 or TRBV6-3 and TRBJ1-6; D gene uncertain. Germline CDR1 and CDR2: MNHEY and SVGEGT. V lost 5 bases and J lost 9, with 11 bases in between. This CDR3 has 13 amino acids. The CDR3 here is CASSDRAVSPLHF. The CDR3 DNA sequence: TGTGCCAGCAGTGATCGAGCAGTTTCACCCCTCCACTTT.

This clonotype was counted at least ten times. This chain links TRBV28 with TRBJ2-7, with a tentative D call TRBD1 (6 bases). The germline CDR1 and CDR2 sequences are MDHEN and SYDVKM. CDR3 length: 12 amino acids. The V gene lost 8 bases and the J gene lost 0 bases, with 8 bases spanning the gap. The CDR3 spells CASGRGSYEQYF. CDR3 DNA sequence: TGTGCCAGCGGCAGGGGCTCCTACGAGCAGTACTTC.

This clonotype appeared a single time. This chain's CDR3 is CASSSQADRTDTQYF. CDR3 DNA: TGCGCCAGCAGCTCTCAAGCGGACCGCACAGATACGCAGTATTTT. The chain has TRBV5-1 and TRBJ2-3; a weak D match, TRBD2 (5 bases). Trimming stripped 3 bases from V and 1 base from J, with 12 bases between. CDR3 length equals 15 residues. The germline CDR1 and CDR2 sequences are SGHRS and YFSETQ.

With regard to this clonotype: A much bigger clone sits one base away, suggesting this may be a read error. The rearrangement joins TRBV30 to TRBJ2-3; perhaps TRBD2 as D (6 bases). V was clipped by 1 base and J by 12 bases, with 11 bases between them. This CDR3 comprises 11 residues. Per germline, CDR1 GTSNPN and CDR2 SVGIG (reference sequence). Here the CDR3 reads CAWSAGVAQYF. CDR3 DNA: TGTGCCTGGAGTGCGGGGGTCGCTCAGTATTTT. The full variable domain, with the rest looked up from reference TRBV30 and TRBJ2-3, is SQTIHQWPATLVQPVGSPLSLECTVEGTSNPNLYWYRQAAGRGLQLLFYSVGIGQISSEVPQNLSASRPQDRQFILSSKKLLLSDSGFYLCAWSAGVAQYFGPGTRLTVL.

This clonotype was counted at least ten times. This chain uses TRBV10-2 with TRBJ2-3, with D tentatively TRBD1 (5 bases). The CDR3 sequence is 13 residues long. Germline assignment: CDR1 WSHSY and CDR2 SAAADI. Trimming removed 2 bases from V and 4 bases from J, with 7 bases in between. CDR3: CASSEQGADTQYF. CDR3 coding DNA: TGCGCCAGCAGTGAGCAGGGTGCAGATACGCAGTATTTT.